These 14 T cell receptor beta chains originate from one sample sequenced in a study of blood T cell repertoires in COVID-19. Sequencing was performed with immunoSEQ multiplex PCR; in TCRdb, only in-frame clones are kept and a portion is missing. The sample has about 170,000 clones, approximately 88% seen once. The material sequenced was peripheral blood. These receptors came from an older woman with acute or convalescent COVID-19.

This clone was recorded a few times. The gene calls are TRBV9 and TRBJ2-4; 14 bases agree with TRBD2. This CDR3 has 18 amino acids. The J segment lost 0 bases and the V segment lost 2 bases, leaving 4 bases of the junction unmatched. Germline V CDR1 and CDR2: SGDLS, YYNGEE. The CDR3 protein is CASSVTSGGAQAKNIQYF. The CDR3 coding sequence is TGTGCCAGCAGCGTGACTAGCGGGGGGGCTCAAGCCAAAAACATTCAGTACTTC.

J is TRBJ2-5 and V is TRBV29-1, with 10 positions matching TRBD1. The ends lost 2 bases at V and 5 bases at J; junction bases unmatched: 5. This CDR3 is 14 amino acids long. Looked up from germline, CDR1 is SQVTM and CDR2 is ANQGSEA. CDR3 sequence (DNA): TGCAGCGTTGAAACGGGACAGGGGACGGAGACCCAGTACTTC. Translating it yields CSVETGQGTETQYF.

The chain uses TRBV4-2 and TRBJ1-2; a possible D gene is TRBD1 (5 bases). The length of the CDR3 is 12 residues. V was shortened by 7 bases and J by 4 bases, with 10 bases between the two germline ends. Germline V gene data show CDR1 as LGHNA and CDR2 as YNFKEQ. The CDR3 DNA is TGTGCCAGCAAAGGGGAGGGCTATGGCTACACCTTC. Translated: CASKGEGYGYTF.

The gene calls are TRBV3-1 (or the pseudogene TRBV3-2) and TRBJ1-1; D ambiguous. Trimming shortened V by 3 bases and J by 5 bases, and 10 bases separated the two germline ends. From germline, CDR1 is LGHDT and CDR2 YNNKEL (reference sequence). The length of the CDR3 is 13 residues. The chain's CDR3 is CASSHRGGTEAFF. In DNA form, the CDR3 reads TGTGCCAGCAGCCACCGGGGAGGGACTGAAGCTTTCTTT.

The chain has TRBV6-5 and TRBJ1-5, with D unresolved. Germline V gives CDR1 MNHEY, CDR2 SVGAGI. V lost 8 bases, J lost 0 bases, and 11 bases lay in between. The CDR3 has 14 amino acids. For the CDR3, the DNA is TGTGCCAGCCGATCGGGTTATAGCAATCAGCCCCAGCATTTT. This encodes CASRSGYSNQPQHF.

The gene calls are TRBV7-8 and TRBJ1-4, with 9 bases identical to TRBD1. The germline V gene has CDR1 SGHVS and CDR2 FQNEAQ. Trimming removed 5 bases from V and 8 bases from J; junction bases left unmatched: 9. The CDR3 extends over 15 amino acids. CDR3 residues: CASSLGTGIGEKLFF. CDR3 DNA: TGTGCCAGCAGCCTCGGGACAGGGATAGGGGAAAAACTGTTTTTT.

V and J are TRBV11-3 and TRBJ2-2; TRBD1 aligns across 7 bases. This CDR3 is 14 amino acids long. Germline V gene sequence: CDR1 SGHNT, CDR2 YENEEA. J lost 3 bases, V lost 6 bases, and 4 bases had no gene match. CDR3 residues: CASSRTGDTGELFF. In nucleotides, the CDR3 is TGTGCCAGCAGTCGTACAGGGGACACCGGGGAGCTGTTTTTT.

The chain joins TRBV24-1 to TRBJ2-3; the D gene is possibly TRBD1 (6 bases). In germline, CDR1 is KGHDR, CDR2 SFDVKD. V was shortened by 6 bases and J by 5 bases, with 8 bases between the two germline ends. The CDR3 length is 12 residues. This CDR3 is CATSLQGDTQYF. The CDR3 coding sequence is TGTGCCACCAGTCTACAGGGAGATACGCAGTATTTT.

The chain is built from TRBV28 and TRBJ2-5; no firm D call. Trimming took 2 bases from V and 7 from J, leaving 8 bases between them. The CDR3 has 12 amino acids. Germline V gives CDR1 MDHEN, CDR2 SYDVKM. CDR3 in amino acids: CASSLLGATQYF. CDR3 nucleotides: TGTGCCAGCAGTTTACTAGGAGCGACCCAGTACTTC.

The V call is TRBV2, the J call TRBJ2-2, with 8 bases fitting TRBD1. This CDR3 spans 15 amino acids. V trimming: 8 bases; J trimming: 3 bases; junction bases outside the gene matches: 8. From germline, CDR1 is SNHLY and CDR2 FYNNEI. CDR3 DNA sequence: TGTGCCAGCCTGCGGGACAGGAGTTACACCGGGGAGCTGTTTTTT. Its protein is CASLRDRSYTGELFF.

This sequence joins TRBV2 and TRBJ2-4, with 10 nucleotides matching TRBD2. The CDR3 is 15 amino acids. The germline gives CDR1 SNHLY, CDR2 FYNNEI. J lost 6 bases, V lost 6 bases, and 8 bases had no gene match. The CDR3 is CASRPLAGAVNIQYF. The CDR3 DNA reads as TGTGCCAGCAGGCCCCTAGCGGGGGCGGTAAACATTCAGTACTTC.

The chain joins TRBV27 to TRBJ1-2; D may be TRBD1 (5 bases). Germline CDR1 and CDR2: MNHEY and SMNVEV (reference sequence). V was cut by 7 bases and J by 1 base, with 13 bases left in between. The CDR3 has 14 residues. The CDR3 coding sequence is TGTGCCAGCAAACGGTCCCAGGGTAACTATGGCTACACCTTC. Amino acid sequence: CASKRSQGNYGYTF.

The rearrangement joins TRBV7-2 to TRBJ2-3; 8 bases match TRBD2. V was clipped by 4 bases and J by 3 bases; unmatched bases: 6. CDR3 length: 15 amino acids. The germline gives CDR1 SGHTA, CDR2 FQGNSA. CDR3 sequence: CASSSRGGGTDTQYF. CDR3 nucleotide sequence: TGTGCCAGCAGCTCACGGGGGGGCGGGACAGATACGCAGTATTTT.

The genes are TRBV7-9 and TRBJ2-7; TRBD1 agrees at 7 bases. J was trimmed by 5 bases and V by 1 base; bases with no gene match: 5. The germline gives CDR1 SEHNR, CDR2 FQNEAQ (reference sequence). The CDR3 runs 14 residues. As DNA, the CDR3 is TGTGCCAGCAGCTTAGGACAGGGAAACCACGAGCAGTACTTC. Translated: CASSLGQGNHEQYF.